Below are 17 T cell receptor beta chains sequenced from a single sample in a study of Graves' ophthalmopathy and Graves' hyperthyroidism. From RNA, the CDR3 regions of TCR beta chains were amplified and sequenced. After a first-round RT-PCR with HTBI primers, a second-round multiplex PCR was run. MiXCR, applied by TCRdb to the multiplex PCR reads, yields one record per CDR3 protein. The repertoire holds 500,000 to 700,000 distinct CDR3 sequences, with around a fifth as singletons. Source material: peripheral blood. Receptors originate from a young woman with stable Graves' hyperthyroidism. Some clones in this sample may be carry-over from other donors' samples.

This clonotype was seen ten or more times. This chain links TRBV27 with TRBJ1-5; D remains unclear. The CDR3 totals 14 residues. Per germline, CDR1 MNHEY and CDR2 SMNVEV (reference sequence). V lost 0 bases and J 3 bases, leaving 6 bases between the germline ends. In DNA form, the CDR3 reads TGTGCCAGCAGTTTATCCGGAATCAATCAGCCCCAGCATTTT. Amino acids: CASSLSGINQPQHF.

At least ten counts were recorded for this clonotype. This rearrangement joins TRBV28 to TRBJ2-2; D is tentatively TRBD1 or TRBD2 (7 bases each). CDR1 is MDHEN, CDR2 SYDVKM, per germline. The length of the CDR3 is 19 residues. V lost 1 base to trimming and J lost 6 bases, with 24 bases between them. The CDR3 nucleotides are TGTGCCAGCAGTTTATTGGCAGGGGGGGTCGGCGGTGGAGCCGGGGAGCTGTTTTTT. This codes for CASSLLAGGVGGGAGELFF.

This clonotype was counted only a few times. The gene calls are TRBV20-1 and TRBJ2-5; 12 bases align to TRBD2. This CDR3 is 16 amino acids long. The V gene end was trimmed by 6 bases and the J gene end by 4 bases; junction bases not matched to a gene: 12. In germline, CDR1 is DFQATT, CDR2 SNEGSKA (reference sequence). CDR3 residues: CSAQRASGGAVETQYF. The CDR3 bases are TGCAGTGCACAGAGGGCTAGCGGGGGGGCCGTAGAGACCCAGTACTTC.

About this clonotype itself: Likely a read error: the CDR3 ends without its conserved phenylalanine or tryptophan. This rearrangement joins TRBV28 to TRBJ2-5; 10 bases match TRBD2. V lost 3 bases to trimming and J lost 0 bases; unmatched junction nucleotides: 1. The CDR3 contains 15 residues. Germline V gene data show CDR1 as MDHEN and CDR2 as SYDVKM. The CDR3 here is CASSLLAGDQETQYS. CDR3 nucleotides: TGTGCCAGCAGTTTGCTAGCGGGGGACCAAGAGACCCAGTACTCC.

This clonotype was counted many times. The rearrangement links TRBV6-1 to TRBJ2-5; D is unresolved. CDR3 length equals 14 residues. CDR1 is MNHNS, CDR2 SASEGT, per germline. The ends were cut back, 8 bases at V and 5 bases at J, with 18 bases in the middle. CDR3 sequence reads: CASVLTNPGETQYF. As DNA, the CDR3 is TGTGCCAGCGTCTTGACAAACCCCGGGGAGACCCAGTACTTC.

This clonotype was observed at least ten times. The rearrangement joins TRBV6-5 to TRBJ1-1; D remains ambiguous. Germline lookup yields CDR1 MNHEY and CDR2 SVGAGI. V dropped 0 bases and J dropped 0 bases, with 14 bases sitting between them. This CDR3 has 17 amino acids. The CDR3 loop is CASSYSIQGQLNTEAFF. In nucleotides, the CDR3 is TGTGCCAGCAGTTACTCGATCCAAGGGCAGTTGAACACTGAAGCTTTCTTT.

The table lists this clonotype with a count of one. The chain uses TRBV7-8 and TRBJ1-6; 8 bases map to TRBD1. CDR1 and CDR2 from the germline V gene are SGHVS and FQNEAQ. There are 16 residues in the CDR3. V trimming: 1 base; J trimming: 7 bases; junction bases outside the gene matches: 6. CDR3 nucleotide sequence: TGTGCCAGCAGCTTAGGGACAGGGATGGGGAATTCACCCCTCCACTTT. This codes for CASSLGTGMGNSPLHF.

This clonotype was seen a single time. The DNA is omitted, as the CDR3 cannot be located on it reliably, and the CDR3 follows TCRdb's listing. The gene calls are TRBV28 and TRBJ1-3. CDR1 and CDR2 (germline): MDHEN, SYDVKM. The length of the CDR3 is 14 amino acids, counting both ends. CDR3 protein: CASSSSGNGNTIYF.

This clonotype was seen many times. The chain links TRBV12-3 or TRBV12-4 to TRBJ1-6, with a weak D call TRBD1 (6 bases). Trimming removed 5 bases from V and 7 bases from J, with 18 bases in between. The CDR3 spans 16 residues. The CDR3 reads CASSLGQPETNSPLHF. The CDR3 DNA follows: TGTGCCAGCAGTCTAGGACAGCCCGAAACGAATTCACCCCTCCACTTT.

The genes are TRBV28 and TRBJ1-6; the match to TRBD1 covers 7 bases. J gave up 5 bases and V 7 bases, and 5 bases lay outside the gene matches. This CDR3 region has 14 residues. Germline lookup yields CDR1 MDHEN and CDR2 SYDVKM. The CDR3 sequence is CASTQGGNNSPLHF. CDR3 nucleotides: TGTGCCAGCACCCAGGGGGGGAATAATTCACCCCTCCACTTT.

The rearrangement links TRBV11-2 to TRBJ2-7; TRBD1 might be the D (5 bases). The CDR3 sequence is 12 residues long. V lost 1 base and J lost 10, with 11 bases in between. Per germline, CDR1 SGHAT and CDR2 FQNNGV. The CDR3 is CASSLAGLNQYF. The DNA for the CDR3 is TGTGCCAGCAGCTTAGCAGGGTTGAACCAGTACTTC.

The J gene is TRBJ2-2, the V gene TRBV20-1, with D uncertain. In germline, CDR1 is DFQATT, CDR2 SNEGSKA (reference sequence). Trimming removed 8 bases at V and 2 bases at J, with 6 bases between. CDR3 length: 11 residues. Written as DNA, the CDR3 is TGCAGTACACTCAACACCGGGGAGCTGTTTTTT. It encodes CSTLNTGELFF.

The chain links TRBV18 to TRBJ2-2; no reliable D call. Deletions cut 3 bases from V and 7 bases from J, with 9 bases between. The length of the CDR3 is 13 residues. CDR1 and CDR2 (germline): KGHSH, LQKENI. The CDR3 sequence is CASSPQTIGELFF. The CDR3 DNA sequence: TGTGCCAGCTCACCTCAAACGATCGGGGAGCTGTTTTTT.

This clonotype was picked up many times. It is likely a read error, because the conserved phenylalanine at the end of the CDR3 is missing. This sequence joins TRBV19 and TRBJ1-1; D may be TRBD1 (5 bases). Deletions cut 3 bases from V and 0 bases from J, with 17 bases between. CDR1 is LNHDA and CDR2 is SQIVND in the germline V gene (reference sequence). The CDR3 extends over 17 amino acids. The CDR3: CASSMRGHRSLNTEAFS. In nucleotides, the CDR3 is TGTGCCAGTAGTATGAGGGGTCACCGTTCCCTGAACACTGAAGCTTTCTCT.

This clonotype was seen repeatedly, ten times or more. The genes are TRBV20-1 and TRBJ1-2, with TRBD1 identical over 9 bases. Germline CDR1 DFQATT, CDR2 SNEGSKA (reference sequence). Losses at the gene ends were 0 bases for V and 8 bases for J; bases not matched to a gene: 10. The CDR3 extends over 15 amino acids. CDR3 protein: CSARDRGTGFSGYTF. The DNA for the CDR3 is TGCAGTGCTAGAGATAGAGGGACAGGGTTTTCGGGCTACACCTTC.

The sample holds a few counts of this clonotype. CDR3 bases: TGTGCCAGCAGCCACAGGAGGCCTTCCTCACCCCTCCACTTT. It encodes CASSHRRPSSPLHF. J is TRBJ1-6 and V is TRBV3-1; D is uncertain. V gave up 3 bases and J gave up 10 bases, with 13 bases separating them. The germline V gene encodes CDR1 LGHDT and CDR2 YNNKEL (reference sequence). This CDR3 has 14 residues. Based on the CDR3 plus reference TRBV3-1 and TRBJ1-6, the full variable domain is DTAVSQTPKYLVTQMGNDKSIKCEQNLGHDTMYWYKQDSKKFLKIMFSYNNKELIINETVPNRFSPKSPDKAHLNLHINSLELGDSAVYFCASSHRRPSSPLHFGNGTRLTVT.

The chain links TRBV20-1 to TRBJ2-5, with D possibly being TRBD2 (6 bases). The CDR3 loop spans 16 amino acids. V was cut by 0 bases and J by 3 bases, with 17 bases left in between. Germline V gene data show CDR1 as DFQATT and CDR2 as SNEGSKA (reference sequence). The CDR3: CSARETVGGLKETQYF. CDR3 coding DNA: TGCAGTGCTAGAGAGACCGTTGGGGGGTTGAAAGAGACCCAGTACTTC.